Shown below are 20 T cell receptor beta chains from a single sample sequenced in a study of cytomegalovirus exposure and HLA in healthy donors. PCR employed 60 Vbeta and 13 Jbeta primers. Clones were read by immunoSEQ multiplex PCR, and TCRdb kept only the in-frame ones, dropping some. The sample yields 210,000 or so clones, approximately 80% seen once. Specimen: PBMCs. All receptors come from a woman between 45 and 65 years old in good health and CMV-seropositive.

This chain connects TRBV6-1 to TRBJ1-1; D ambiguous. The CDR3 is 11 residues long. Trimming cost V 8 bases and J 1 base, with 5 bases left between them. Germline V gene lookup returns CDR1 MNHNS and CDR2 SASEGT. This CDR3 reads CASYGNTEAFF. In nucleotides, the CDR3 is TGTGCCAGCTACGGGAACACTGAAGCTTTCTTT.

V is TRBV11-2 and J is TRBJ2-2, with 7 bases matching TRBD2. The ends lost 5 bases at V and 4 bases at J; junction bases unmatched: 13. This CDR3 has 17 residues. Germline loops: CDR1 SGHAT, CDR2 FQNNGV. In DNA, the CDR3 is TGTGCCAGCAGCCGATCGGGGGGAACTGGGAGCACCGGGGAGCTGTTTTTT. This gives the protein CASSRSGGTGSTGELFF.

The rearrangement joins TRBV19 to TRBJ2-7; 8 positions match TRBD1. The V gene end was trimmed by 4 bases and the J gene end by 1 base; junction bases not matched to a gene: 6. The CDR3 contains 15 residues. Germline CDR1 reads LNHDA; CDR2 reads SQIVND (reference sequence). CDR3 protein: CASSTAGGRSYEQYF. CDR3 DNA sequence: TGTGCCAGTAGTACAGCAGGGGGCCGATCCTACGAGCAGTACTTC.

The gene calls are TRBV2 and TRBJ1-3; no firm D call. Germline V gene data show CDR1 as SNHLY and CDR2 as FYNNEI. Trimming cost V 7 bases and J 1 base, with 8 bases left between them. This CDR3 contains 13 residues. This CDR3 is CASTIYSGNTIYF. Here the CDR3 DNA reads TGTGCCAGCACTATCTATTCTGGAAACACCATATATTTT.

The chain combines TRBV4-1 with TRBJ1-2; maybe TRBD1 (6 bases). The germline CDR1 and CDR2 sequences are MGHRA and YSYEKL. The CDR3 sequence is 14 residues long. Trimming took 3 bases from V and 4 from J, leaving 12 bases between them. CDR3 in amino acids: CASSQSRGSYGYTF. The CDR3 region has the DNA TGCGCCAGCAGCCAGTCCAGGGGTTCCTATGGCTACACCTTC.

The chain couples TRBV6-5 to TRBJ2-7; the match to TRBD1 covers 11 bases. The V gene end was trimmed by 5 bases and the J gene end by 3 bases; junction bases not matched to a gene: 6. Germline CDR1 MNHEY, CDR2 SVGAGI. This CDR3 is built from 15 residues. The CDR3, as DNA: TGTGCCAGCAGTGTCTCCGGGACAGGGGGCTACGAGCAGTACTTC. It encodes CASSVSGTGGYEQYF.

CDR3 bases: TGTGCCAGCAGCTTAATCGGGACAGGGTATGGCTACACCTTC. This sequence encodes CASSLIGTGYGYTF. The chain employs TRBV5-6 and TRBJ1-2, with 9 bases that match TRBD1. The germline gives CDR1 SGHDT, CDR2 YYEEEE. V lost 2 bases and J lost 5; bases outside the gene matches: 4. The CDR3 runs to 14 residues.

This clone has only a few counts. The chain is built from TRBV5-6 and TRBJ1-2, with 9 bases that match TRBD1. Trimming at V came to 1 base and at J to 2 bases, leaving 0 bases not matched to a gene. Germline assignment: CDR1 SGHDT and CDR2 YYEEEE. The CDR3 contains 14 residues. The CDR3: CASSLTGGNYGYTF. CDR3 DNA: TGTGCCAGCAGCTTGACAGGGGGCAACTATGGCTACACCTTC.

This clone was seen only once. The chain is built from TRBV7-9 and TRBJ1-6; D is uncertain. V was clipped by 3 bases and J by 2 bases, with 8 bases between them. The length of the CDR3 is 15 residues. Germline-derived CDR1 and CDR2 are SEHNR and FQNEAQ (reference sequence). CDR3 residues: CASSLGGPYNSPLHF. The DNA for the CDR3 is TGTGCCAGCAGCTTGGGCGGGCCCTATAATTCACCCCTCCACTTT. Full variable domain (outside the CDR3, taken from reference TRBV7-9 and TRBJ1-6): DTGVSQNPRHKITKRGQNVTFRCDPISEHNRLYWYRQTLGQGPEFLTYFQNEAQLEKSRLLSDRFSAERPKGSFSTLEIQRTEQGDSAMYLCASSLGGPYNSPLHFGNGTRLTVT.

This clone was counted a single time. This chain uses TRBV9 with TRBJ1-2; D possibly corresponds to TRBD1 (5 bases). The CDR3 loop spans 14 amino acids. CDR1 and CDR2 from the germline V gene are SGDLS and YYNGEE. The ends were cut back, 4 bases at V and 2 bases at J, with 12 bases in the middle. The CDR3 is CASSTLDRNYGYTF. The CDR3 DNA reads TGTGCCAGCAGCACCCTCGACAGAAACTATGGCTACACCTTC.

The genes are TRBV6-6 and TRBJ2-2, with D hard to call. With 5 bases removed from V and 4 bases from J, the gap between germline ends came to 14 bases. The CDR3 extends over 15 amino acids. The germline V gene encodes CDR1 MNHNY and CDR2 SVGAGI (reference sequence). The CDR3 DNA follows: TGTGCCAGCAGTCCCTTTGGGCCTGCCACCGGGGAGCTGTTTTTT. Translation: CASSPFGPATGELFF.

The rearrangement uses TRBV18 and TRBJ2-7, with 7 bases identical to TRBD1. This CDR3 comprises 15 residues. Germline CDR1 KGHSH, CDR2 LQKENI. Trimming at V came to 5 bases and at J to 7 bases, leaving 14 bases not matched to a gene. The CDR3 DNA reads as TGTGCCAGCTCAACCACGGGAACAGGGGTTCAAGAGCAGTACTTC. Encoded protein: CASSTTGTGVQEQYF.

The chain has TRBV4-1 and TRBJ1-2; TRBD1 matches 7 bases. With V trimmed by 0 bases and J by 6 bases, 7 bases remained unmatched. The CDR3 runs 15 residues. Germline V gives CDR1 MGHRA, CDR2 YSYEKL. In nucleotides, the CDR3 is TGCGCCAGCAGCCAAGACCCACAGGGGTTGCATGGCTACACCTTC. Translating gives CASSQDPQGLHGYTF.

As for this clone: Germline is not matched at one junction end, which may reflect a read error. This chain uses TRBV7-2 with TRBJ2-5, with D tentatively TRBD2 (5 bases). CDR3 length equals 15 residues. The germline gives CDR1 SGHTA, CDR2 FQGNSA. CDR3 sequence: CASSVAQAGVETQYF. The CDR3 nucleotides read TGTGCCAGCAGCGTAGCCCAGGCGGGTGTTGAGACCCAGTACTTC.

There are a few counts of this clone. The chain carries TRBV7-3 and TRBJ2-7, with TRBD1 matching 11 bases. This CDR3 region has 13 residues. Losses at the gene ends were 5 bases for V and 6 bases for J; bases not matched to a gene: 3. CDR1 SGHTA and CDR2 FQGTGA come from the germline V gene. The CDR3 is CASSVDRGLEQYF. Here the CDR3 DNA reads TGTGCCAGCAGCGTGGACAGGGGGCTCGAGCAGTACTTC.

The CDR3 region has the DNA TGTGCCTGGAGGAAAGCAGGGGGAGACGAGCAGTACTTC. Residues: CAWRKAGGDEQYF. V gene TRBV30 combines with J gene TRBJ2-7; TRBD1 matches 7 bases. Germline loops: CDR1 GTSNPN, CDR2 SVGIG (reference sequence). Germline trimming cut 3 bases from V and 5 bases from J; bases unmatched to any gene: 7. The CDR3 is 13 amino acids.

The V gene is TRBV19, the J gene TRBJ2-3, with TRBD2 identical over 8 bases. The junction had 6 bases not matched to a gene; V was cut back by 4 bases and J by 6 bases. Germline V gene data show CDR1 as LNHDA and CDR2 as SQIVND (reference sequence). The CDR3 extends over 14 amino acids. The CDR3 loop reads CASSTSGGADTQYF. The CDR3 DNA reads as TGTGCCAGTAGTACGAGCGGGGGTGCGGATACGCAGTATTTT.

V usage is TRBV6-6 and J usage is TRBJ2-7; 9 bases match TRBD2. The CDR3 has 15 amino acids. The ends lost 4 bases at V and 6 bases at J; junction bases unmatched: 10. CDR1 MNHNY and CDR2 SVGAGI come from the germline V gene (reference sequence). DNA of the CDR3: TGTGCCAGCAGTTCCGGGACTAGCCGAGTTAGCGAGCAGTACTTC. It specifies CASSSGTSRVSEQYF.

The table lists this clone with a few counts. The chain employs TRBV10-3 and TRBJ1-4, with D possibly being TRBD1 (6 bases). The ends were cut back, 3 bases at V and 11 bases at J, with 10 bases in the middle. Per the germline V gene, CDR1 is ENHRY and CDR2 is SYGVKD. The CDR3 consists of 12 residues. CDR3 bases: TGTGCCATCAGTGAAGGGGGAAGGAAACTGTTTTTT. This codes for CAISEGGRKLFF.

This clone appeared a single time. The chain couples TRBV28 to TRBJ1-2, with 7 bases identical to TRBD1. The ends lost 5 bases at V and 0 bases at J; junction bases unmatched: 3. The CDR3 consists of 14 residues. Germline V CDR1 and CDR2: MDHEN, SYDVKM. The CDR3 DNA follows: TGTGCCAGCAGTCCGGGGACAGCTAACTATGGCTACACCTTC. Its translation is CASSPGTANYGYTF.